This T cell receptor beta chain was sequenced during a study of cytomegalovirus exposure and HLA in healthy donors. Germline CDR1 is KGHSH and CDR2 is LQKENI. The CDR3 totals 16 residues. Trimming took off 4 bases at V and 4 bases at J, with 16 bases between the two ends. TCRdb's table, derived via immunoSEQ multiplex PCR, lists solely in-frame clones and lacks some. Seen here are 90,000 or so clones, 85% observed once, and the top ten hold 20%. This TCR came from a man between 18 and 35 years old in good health and CMV-seropositive. Sequencing was carried out using PBMCs. V is TRBV18 and J is TRBJ1-4, with D possibly TRBD1 on 6 matching bases. The CDR3 reads CASSRRSGADNEKLFF. The CDR3 DNA is TGTGCCAGCTCACGACGCTCAGGGGCCGATAATGAAAAACTGTTTTTT.